These 32 T cell receptor beta chains were all obtained from the same sample, sequenced in a study of blood T cell repertoires in COVID-19. TCRdb's copy holds only in-frame clones and misses some; the assay was immunoSEQ multiplex PCR. Counted here are some 210,000 clones, roughly four fifths occurring once; the ten biggest clones make up about 12%. Sequencing was done on a sample of peripheral blood. The receptors shown here come from a woman between 40 and 50 years old with acute or convalescent COVID-19.

The rearrangement links TRBV27 to TRBJ2-3; D is perhaps TRBD1 (5 bases). Germline CDR1 is MNHEY and CDR2 is SMNVEV (reference sequence). This CDR3 has 18 residues. V lost 6 bases and J 2 bases, leaving 24 bases between the germline ends. The CDR3 here is CASSRLSRATENTDTQYF. The CDR3 region has the DNA TGTGCCAGCAGCAGACTGTCCCGCGCGACAGAGAACACAGATACGCAGTATTTT.

The chain links TRBV9 to TRBJ2-7; a possible D gene is TRBD2 (5 bases). CDR3 length: 14 amino acids. Germline lookup yields CDR1 SGDLS and CDR2 YYNGEE. The V and J ends lost 0 bases and 4 bases respectively, with 11 bases between them. CDR3 DNA sequence: TGTGCCAGCAGCGTAGCGGGGTACGGGTACGAGCAGTACTTC. This translates into CASSVAGYGYEQYF.

This clone was detected once. V usage is TRBV15 and J usage is TRBJ2-1; 10 bases fit TRBD2. Germline V gene sequence: CDR1 LNHNV, CDR2 YYDKDF (reference sequence). V lost 5 bases to trimming and J lost 4 bases; unmatched junction nucleotides: 5. This CDR3 region has 15 residues. This CDR3 reads CATSFRTSGYNEQFF. The CDR3 DNA reads TGTGCCACCAGCTTCAGGACTAGCGGTTACAATGAGCAGTTCTTC.

The rearrangement links TRBV2 to TRBJ1-2; TRBD1 agrees at 10 bases. CDR1 SNHLY and CDR2 FYNNEI come from the germline V gene. With V trimmed by 7 bases and J by 4 bases, 9 bases remained unmatched. The CDR3 totals 15 residues. CDR3 protein: CASKDLTGGVYGYTF. The CDR3 nucleotides are TGTGCCAGCAAGGACCTGACAGGGGGCGTCTATGGCTACACCTTC.

This clone was observed a handful of times. V is TRBV7-9 and J is TRBJ2-3, with D possibly matching TRBD1 (6 bases). The CDR3 has 16 amino acids. The ends were cut back, 2 bases at V and 3 bases at J, with 15 bases in the middle. From germline, CDR1 is SEHNR and CDR2 FQNEAQ (reference sequence). The CDR3 nucleotides are TGTGCCAGCAGCTTACTGGGGGCTAGGGGTACAGATACGCAGTATTTT. Translated, it gives CASSLLGARGTDTQYF.

This sequence joins TRBV15 and TRBJ2-5, with 13 positions matching TRBD2. Germline CDR1 reads LNHNV; CDR2 reads YYDKDF (reference sequence). The CDR3 spans 18 residues. V lost 0 bases and J lost 4; bases outside the gene matches: 8. As DNA, the CDR3 is TGTGCCACCAGCAGAGATCGCAGGACTAGCGGGAGAGGAGAGACCCAGTACTTC. This translates into CATSRDRRTSGRGETQYF.

This chain links TRBV5-5 with TRBJ2-1; maybe TRBD2 (5 bases). CDR3 length: 14 amino acids. V gave up 1 base and J gave up 3 bases, with 8 bases separating them. Per germline, CDR1 SGHKS and CDR2 YYEKEE (reference sequence). Here the CDR3 DNA reads TGTGCCAGCAGCTTGAGCCGGGGCTACAATGAGCAGTTCTTC. It encodes CASSLSRGYNEQFF.

The gene calls are TRBV20-1 and TRBJ2-7, with D tentatively TRBD1 (5 bases). The germline V and J ends were trimmed by 5 bases and 5 bases, with 10 bases remaining between them. This CDR3 is built from 11 residues. The V gene's germline CDR1 is DFQATT and CDR2 SNEGSKA (reference sequence). As DNA, the CDR3 is TGCAGTGCTGGACAAACAAACGAGCAGTACTTC. Its translation: CSAGQTNEQYF.

The rearrangement links TRBV5-1 to TRBJ2-5; D gene ambiguous. The CDR3 has 13 amino acids. V was shortened by 0 bases and J by 1 base, with 4 bases between the two germline ends. The germline V gene has CDR1 SGHRS and CDR2 YFSETQ. The CDR3 DNA reads TGCGCCAGCAGCTTGGGTATCCAAGAGACCCAGTACTTC. This encodes CASSLGIQETQYF.

The rearrangement joins TRBV7-3 to TRBJ2-7; D is unresolved. The CDR3 is made up of 13 amino acids. CDR1 and CDR2 (germline): SGHTA, FQGTGA. V lost 1 base to trimming and J lost 6 bases, with 10 bases between them. The CDR3 sequence is CASSLNLVSEQYF. As DNA, the CDR3 is TGTGCCAGCAGCTTAAATCTAGTGAGCGAGCAGTACTTC.

V and J are TRBV19 and TRBJ2-3; tentative D call: TRBD1 (6 bases). CDR1 is LNHDA, CDR2 SQIVND, per germline (reference sequence). CDR3 length equals 15 residues. V shed 3 bases and J shed 2 bases, with 12 bases lying between them. The chain's CDR3 is CASSILGALTDTQYF. For the CDR3, the DNA is TGTGCCAGTAGTATCTTGGGGGCTCTCACAGATACGCAGTATTTT. The full variable domain, with the rest looked up from reference TRBV19 and TRBJ2-3, is DGGITQSPKYLFRKEGQNVTLSCEQNLNHDAMYWYRQDPGQGLRLIYYSQIVNDFQKGDIAEGYSVSREKKESFPLTVTSAQKNPTAFYLCASSILGALTDTQYFGPGTRLTVL.

As concerns this clone: An end of the junction does not agree with germline; a read error may underlie this. The chain carries TRBV5-5 and TRBJ2-7; 10 bases align to TRBD2. Germline lookup yields CDR1 SGHKS and CDR2 YYEKEE (reference sequence). This CDR3 contains 14 residues. The CDR3 sequence: CASSYWGTSDEQYF. The CDR3 coding sequence is TGTGCCAGCAGCTACTGGGGGACTAGCGACGAGCAGTATTTC.

The chain carries TRBV5-1 and TRBJ2-5, with a tentative D call TRBD2 (5 bases). The CDR3 totals 18 residues. V was trimmed by 6 bases and J by 1 base, leaving 25 bases between them. CDR1 SGHRS and CDR2 YFSETQ come from the germline V gene. CDR3 protein: CASKNRASREGSQETQYF. CDR3 sequence (DNA): TGCGCCAGCAAAAACCGGGCCTCCCGCGAGGGCAGCCAAGAGACCCAGTACTTC.

The chain is built from TRBV2 and TRBJ2-1, with 11 bases that match TRBD2. CDR1 and CDR2 (germline): SNHLY, FYNNEI. Trimming cost V 6 bases and J 4 bases; bases outside gene matches: 8. This CDR3 region has 16 residues. The chain's CDR3 is CASRVIAGGRYNEQFF. The CDR3 DNA sequence: TGTGCCAGCAGGGTAATAGCGGGAGGGCGTTACAATGAGCAGTTCTTC.

The chain is built from TRBV12-3 or TRBV12-4 and TRBJ1-4; no definite D call. The CDR3 sequence is 13 residues long. V was clipped by 7 bases and J by 8 bases, with 14 bases between them. The CDR3 protein is CASNPSGEEKLFF. CDR3 DNA sequence: TGTGCCAGCAATCCTTCCGGGGAAGAAAAACTGTTTTTT.

The V call is TRBV2, the J call TRBJ2-3; 7 positions agree with TRBD1. Per germline, CDR1 SNHLY and CDR2 FYNNEI. The CDR3 sequence is 14 residues long. The J segment lost 0 bases and the V segment lost 5 bases, leaving 2 bases of the junction unmatched. The CDR3 protein is CASSPTGSTDTQYF. CDR3 DNA: TGTGCCAGCAGTCCGACAGGGAGCACAGATACGCAGTATTTT.

The chain joins TRBV12-3 or TRBV12-4 to TRBJ2-1, with D maybe TRBD1 (5 bases). V lost 8 bases, J lost 7 bases, and 12 bases lay in between. The CDR3 spans 12 residues. The CDR3, as DNA: TGTGCCAGCGCAAAGGGGCTTAATGAGCAGTTCTTC. Translating gives CASAKGLNEQFF.

The chain recombines TRBV21-1 with TRBJ2-7; the listed D gene, TRBD1, was not tested against the DNA. TRBV21-1 is listed as a pseudogene. The CDR3 extends over 17 amino acids. CDR3 DNA sequence: TGTGCCAGCAGCAAAGAGATCGGGACAGGATGCTCCTACGAGCAGTACTTC. Its protein is CASSKEIGTGCSYEQYF.

This clone has a single count. This chain uses TRBV4-1 with TRBJ2-7; the D gene is possibly TRBD2 (6 bases). Between the trimmed V and J ends, which lost 1 base and 9 bases, there was a span of 16 bases. The CDR3 covers 14 residues. The germline V gene has CDR1 MGHRA and CDR2 YSYEKL. CDR3 in amino acids: CASSQGGPSGVQYF. CDR3 bases: TGCGCCAGCAGCCAAGGGGGACCTTCGGGGGTGCAGTACTTC.

This clone showed up just a few times. The rearrangement uses TRBV19 and TRBJ1-1; D not resolved. Germline V gene lookup returns CDR1 LNHDA and CDR2 SQIVND (reference sequence). CDR3 length: 12 amino acids. The V end lost 1 base, the J end lost 4 bases, and 4 bases lay between the germline ends. The CDR3 DNA reads as TGTGCCAGTAGTATAGGTAGCACTGAAGCTTTCTTT. Translating it yields CASSIGSTEAFF. The full variable domain, in which reference TRBV19 and TRBJ1-1 provide the parts outside the CDR3, is DGGITQSPKYLFRKEGQNVTLSCEQNLNHDAMYWYRQDPGQGLRLIYYSQIVNDFQKGDIAEGYSVSREKKESFPLTVTSAQKNPTAFYLCASSIGSTEAFFGQGTRLTVV.

The V call is TRBV16, the J call TRBJ1-1; no reliable D call. The germline V gene has CDR1 KGHSY and CDR2 FQNENV. The CDR3 totals 12 residues. Trimming removed 6 bases at V and 7 bases at J, with 12 bases between. The CDR3 bases are TGTGCCAGCAGTTACCTGACGGGTGAAGCTTTCTTT. It is translated as CASSYLTGEAFF.

This clone was seen a few times. The V and J genes are TRBV10-3 and TRBJ1-1, with 7 bases identical to TRBD1. The V and J ends lost 6 bases and 1 base, in that order; junction bases with no gene match: 5. Germline lookup yields CDR1 ENHRY and CDR2 SYGVKD. The CDR3 loop spans 14 amino acids. The CDR3 sequence: CAISPRQGNTEAFF. CDR3 in DNA: TGTGCCATCAGCCCCCGACAGGGGAACACTGAAGCTTTCTTT.

The chain has TRBV4-1 and TRBJ1-1; 8 bases agree with TRBD1. The V gene's germline CDR1 is MGHRA and CDR2 YSYEKL. The J segment lost 4 bases and the V segment lost 1 base, leaving 2 bases of the junction unmatched. CDR3 size: 14 residues. The CDR3, as DNA: TGCGCCAGCAGCCAAGGGACAGGGAGCACTGAAGCTTTCTTT. Translating it yields CASSQGTGSTEAFF.

The J gene is TRBJ2-7, the V gene TRBV30; 7 nucleotides line up with TRBD2. CDR1 is GTSNPN, CDR2 SVGIG, per germline (reference sequence). CDR3 length: 13 residues. V dropped 3 bases and J dropped 1; count of bases not matched to a gene: 3. The CDR3 DNA follows: TGTGCCTGGAGGGGGCGGGGGTCCTACGAGCAGTACTTC. Translation: CAWRGRGSYEQYF.

This clone occurred a few times. CDR3 residues: CASSQVSRDMEAFF. DNA for the CDR3: TGTGCCAGCAGCCAGGTCAGCCGGGACATGGAGGCTTTCTTT. The chain uses TRBV3-1 (or the pseudogene TRBV3-2) and TRBJ1-1; possible D gene TRBD1, 6 bases. The germline V gene encodes CDR1 LGHDT and CDR2 YNNKEL (reference sequence). The CDR3 spans 14 residues. V shed 3 bases and J shed 11 bases, with 19 bases lying between them.

V and J are TRBV5-6 and TRBJ2-7; TRBD2 matches at 11 bases. CDR1 and CDR2 from the germline V gene are SGHDT and YYEEEE. The CDR3 length is 15 residues. Trimming removed 6 bases from V and 5 bases from J; junction bases left unmatched: 10. The CDR3 nucleotides are TGTGCCAGCAACTTTATGACTAGCGGGATAAACGAGCAGTACTTC. This codes for CASNFMTSGINEQYF.

This clone was counted between two and nine times. J is TRBJ1-5 and V is TRBV3-1 (or the pseudogene TRBV3-2), with D tentatively TRBD1 (6 bases). V lost 4 bases to trimming and J lost 5 bases, with 12 bases between them. CDR3 size: 14 residues. CDR1 and CDR2 from the germline V gene are LGHDT and YNNKEL (reference sequence). CDR3: CASSPTGGHQPQHF. CDR3 DNA: TGTGCCAGCAGCCCTACGGGGGGGCATCAGCCCCAGCATTTT.

This clone was found once. The chain links TRBV5-1 to TRBJ1-1; TRBD1 matches at 7 bases. CDR1 and CDR2 (germline): SGHRS, YFSETQ. V gave up 4 bases and J gave up 2 bases; unmatched junction bases: 11. This CDR3 is built from 16 residues. The CDR3 protein is CASSRLRQGTNTEAFF. The CDR3 DNA follows: TGCGCCAGCAGCCGCCTACGACAGGGTACTAACACTGAAGCTTTCTTT.

V is TRBV29-1 and J is TRBJ1-1; 7 bases map to TRBD1. With V trimmed by 6 bases and J by 10 bases, 11 bases remained unmatched. The CDR3 sequence is 12 residues long. From germline, CDR1 is SQVTM and CDR2 ANQGSEA. The CDR3 DNA sequence: TGCAGCGTCGTAAAGGGGTCAGGGGGAGCTTTCTTT. Its translation is CSVVKGSGGAFF.

This chain connects TRBV30 to TRBJ2-3, with 8 bases that match TRBD2. Trimming at V came to 2 bases and at J to 7 bases, leaving 8 bases not matched to a gene. The germline V gene has CDR1 GTSNPN and CDR2 SVGIG (reference sequence). This CDR3 has 14 amino acids. This chain's CDR3 is CAWSSGGALHTQYF. CDR3 nucleotides: TGTGCCTGGAGTTCGGGAGGGGCCCTTCATACGCAGTATTTT. The entire variable domain, with the rest obtained from reference TRBV30 and TRBJ2-3, is as follows: SQTIHQWPATLVQPVGSPLSLECTVEGTSNPNLYWYRQAAGRGLQLLFYSVGIGQISSEVPQNLSASRPQDRQFILSSKKLLLSDSGFYLCAWSSGGALHTQYFGPGTRLTVL.

The chain has TRBV18 and TRBJ2-1; 8 positions agree with TRBD2. The CDR3 runs 16 residues. After removal of 0 bases from V and 6 bases from J, the junction contained 7 bases not matched to a gene. Germline V gene data show CDR1 as KGHSH and CDR2 as LQKENI. The CDR3 reads CASSPPGRGEVNEQFF. The CDR3 DNA sequence: TGTGCCAGCTCACCACCCGGGCGGGGGGAGGTCAATGAGCAGTTCTTC.

The gene calls are TRBV5-6 and TRBJ2-1; 7 nucleotides align to TRBD1. Trimming at V came to 0 bases and at J to 8 bases, leaving 5 bases not matched to a gene. Germline CDR1 reads SGHDT; CDR2 reads YYEEEE. The CDR3 runs 14 residues. DNA for the CDR3: TGTGCCAGCAGCTTGGAAGGGGGCGGCGATGAGCAGTTCTTC. As protein: CASSLEGGGDEQFF. Filled out from reference TRBV5-6 and TRBJ2-1, the complete variable domain reads DAGVTQSPTHLIKTRGQQVTLRCSPKSGHDTVSWYQQALGQGPQFIFQYYEEEERQRGNFPDRFSGHQFPNYSSELNVNALLLGDSALYLCASSLEGGGDEQFFGPGTRLTVL.